The T cell receptor beta chain under discussion was sequenced for a study of blood T cell repertoires in COVID-19 (TCRdb year 2020). Background on the whole study: The collaborator samples originated in the United States, Italy and Spain and spanned the acute and convalescent phases of COVID-19. The material from the prospective study consisted of cDNA or gDNA derived from T cells, B-cell-depleted T cells, or PBMCs. Deeply sampled blood TCRbeta repertoires from subjects exposed to, actively infected with, or recovered from COVID-19 were included in the dataset. The repertoires were made available in a free public database intended to serve as a resource for research on the immune response to SARS-CoV-2. The samples were drawn from two sources: the first 160 participants of the ongoing ImmuneRACE study, and 1,000 to 1,500 subjects contributed by 6 global collaborators. Sample metadata almost always included a de-identified subject ID, COVID-19 status, age in years and sex. Where HLA class I and class II types were available, the types were taken from metadata supplied by the sample provider, not from assay-based typing. The study at large found these results: The amount of clinical and demographic metadata varied by source and participant and was provided uncurated.

With regard to this clone: The clone's antigen remains unknown. No base-level quality is on record; no much larger clone is a single base apart.

TCRbeta CDR3 regions were amplified from genomic DNA by means of the immunoSEQ Assay, a bias-controlled multiplex PCR. On the authors' methods: Nucleated cell counts per sample were estimated from amplification of reference gene primers within the assay. To quantify the absolute abundance of each unique TCRbeta CDR3 rearrangement, sequence reads were collapsed and filtered. For each sample, productive Simpson clonality was calculated by taking the square root of Simpson's diversity index across productive rearrangements. In its TCRdb copy, this immuneACCESS table keeps in-frame sequences only and misses some clones. Where compared with another copy, unresolved V genes explain less than half of these, and the others have no known cause. The V and J calls and clone size come from that table; D and trimming were worked out from the DNA. A total of about 87,000 clones appear in this sample, more than 75% of them only once. The ten largest make up around 7.4% of the sample.

Whole blood was collected in K2EDTA tubes by collaborating institutions according to the institutions' own protocols. Collaborator samples were shipped for TCRbeta analysis as frozen whole blood, isolated PBMCs, or DNA extracted from either sample type. CDR1 and CDR2, per the germline V gene, are SNHLY and FYNNEI. V sheds 5 bases and J sheds 4 bases, leaving 15 bases between their ends. Measured from the cysteine to the phenylalanine, the CDR3 is 15 residues long. CDR3 DNA is the only sequence kept; it has 45 bases, read in frame from the first base. The source is a human donor with acute or convalescent COVID-19. The donor label of this sample is uncertain. Recombination joined TRBV2 with TRBJ1-3; the D gene is perhaps TRBD1, on 6 matching bases. Sequenced input: peripheral blood. The CDR3 region: CASSTSGQRGNTIYF. The base sequence is TGTGCCAGCAGTACTTCCGGACAGAGAGGAAACACCATATATTTT.